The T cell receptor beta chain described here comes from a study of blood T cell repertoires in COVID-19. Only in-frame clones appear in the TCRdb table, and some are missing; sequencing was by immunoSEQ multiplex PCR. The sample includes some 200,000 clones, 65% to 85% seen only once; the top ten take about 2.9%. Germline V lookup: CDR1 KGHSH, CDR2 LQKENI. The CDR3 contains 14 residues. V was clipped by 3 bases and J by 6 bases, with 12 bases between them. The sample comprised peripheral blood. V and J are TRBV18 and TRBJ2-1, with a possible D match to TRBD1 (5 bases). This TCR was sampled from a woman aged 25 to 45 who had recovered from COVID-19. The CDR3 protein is CASSPSGPPNEQFF. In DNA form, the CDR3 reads TGTGCCAGCTCACCGTCAGGGCCCCCCAATGAGCAGTTCTTC.